These 29 T cell receptor beta chains were all obtained from the same sample, sequenced in a study of OX40 agonist ivuxolimab in advanced cancers. Generated by immunoSEQ multiplex PCR, the TCRdb table keeps only in-frame clones and is missing some. The top ten hold approximately 0.7% of the sample, which has approximately 15,000 clones, roughly 86% seen once. The sequenced sample was CD4+ or CD8+ T cells sorted from blood, obtained in a trial of the OX40 agonist ivuxolimab. The receptors were sampled from an adult with an advanced solid tumor such as melanoma, head and neck, liver or kidney cancer.

The J gene is TRBJ2-5, the V gene TRBV2; D possibly corresponds to TRBD2 (5 bases). Germline V gene data show CDR1 as SNHLY and CDR2 as FYNNEI. CDR3 size: 14 residues. V was trimmed by 7 bases and J by 3 bases, leaving 15 bases between them. The CDR3 sequence is CASTISRAEETQYF. In DNA form, the CDR3 reads TGTGCCAGCACTATCTCGCGGGCAGAAGAGACCCAGTACTTC.

V is TRBV9 and J is TRBJ2-1, with TRBD1 as a possible D gene (5 bases). CDR3 length equals 15 residues. Between the trimmed V and J ends, which lost 5 bases and 7 bases, there was a span of 19 bases. The germline gives CDR1 SGDLS, CDR2 YYNGEE. The CDR3 DNA reads TGTGCCAGCAGTCTCATTACAGGCTACGGAAATGAGCAGTTCTTC. Translated: CASSLITGYGNEQFF. Using reference TRBV9 and TRBJ2-1 for the parts outside the CDR3, the full variable domain is DSGVTQTPKHLITATGQRVTLRCSPRSGDLSVYWYQQSLDQGLQFLIQYYNGEERAKGNILERFSAQQFPDLHSELNLSSLELGDSALYFCASSLITGYGNEQFFGPGTRLTVL.

The rearrangement links TRBV7-6 to TRBJ1-1; D unclear. V was pared by 1 base and J by 1 base, with 4 bases between. The CDR3 has 13 residues. Germline V lookup: CDR1 SGHVS, CDR2 FNYEAQ. The CDR3, as DNA: TGTGCCAGCAGCTTAGGGGAGAACACTGAAGCTTTCTTT. Amino acid sequence: CASSLGENTEAFF.

The chain combines TRBV29-1 with TRBJ1-1, with 7 bases identical to TRBD1. CDR3 length equals 11 residues. V was clipped by 7 bases and J by 11 bases; unmatched bases: 10. Per germline, CDR1 SQVTM and CDR2 ANQGSEA. CDR3 sequence: CSGGTTGWAFF. The CDR3 DNA is TGCAGCGGGGGAACGACAGGGTGGGCTTTCTTT.

This clone was detected only once. The chain couples TRBV6-5 to TRBJ1-1, with D hard to call. V lost 4 bases and J 2 bases, leaving 14 bases between the germline ends. The CDR3 consists of 15 residues. The germline gives CDR1 MNHEY, CDR2 SVGAGI. Here the CDR3 reads CASSFNRGKNTEAFF. As DNA, the CDR3 is TGTGCCAGCAGTTTCAACAGAGGAAAAAACACTGAAGCTTTCTTT.

The chain is built from TRBV10-3 and TRBJ2-1, with D perhaps given as TRBD1 or TRBD2 (5 bases each). Germline CDR1 is ENHRY and CDR2 is SYGVKD. CDR3 length equals 13 residues. Trimming shortened V by 11 bases and J by 2 bases, and 13 bases separated the two germline ends. CDR3 loop: CAFRDGAYNEQFF. CDR3 nucleotides: TGTGCCTTCCGGGACGGAGCCTACAATGAGCAGTTCTTC.

CDR3 in amino acids: CASSNQPQHF. The CDR3 DNA reads as TGTGCCAGCAGCAATCAGCCCCAGCATTTT. V is TRBV21-1 and J is TRBJ1-5. TRBV21-1 is given as a pseudogene. This CDR3 has 10 amino acids.

The gene calls are TRBV20-1 and TRBJ2-5; D unclear. V lost 6 bases to trimming and J lost 6 bases, with 11 bases between them. The CDR3 contains 11 residues. Germline-derived CDR1 and CDR2 are DFQATT and SNEGSKA (reference sequence). CDR3 in DNA: TGCAGTGCCCATCACCCCAAGACCCAGTACTTC. It codes for CSAHHPKTQYF.

The chain carries TRBV11-3 and TRBJ2-1; D not resolved. This CDR3 region has 13 residues. The germline gives CDR1 SGHNT, CDR2 YENEEA. Trimming left V 0 bases short and J 7 bases short, with 7 bases between. In DNA, the CDR3 is TGTGCCAGCAGCTTAGAGAGAGCAAATGAGCAGTTCTTC. Its protein product is CASSLERANEQFF. Drawing the rest from reference TRBV11-3 and TRBJ2-1, the complete variable domain is EAGVVQSPRYKIIEKKQPVAFWCNPISGHNTLYWYLQNLGQGPELLIRYENEEAVDDSQLPKDRFSAERLKGVDSTLKIQPAELGDSAVYLCASSLERANEQFFGPGTRLTVL.

The rearrangement joins TRBV9 to TRBJ1-2, with D tentatively TRBD1 (5 bases). This CDR3 has 14 residues. CDR1 and CDR2 from the germline V gene are SGDLS and YYNGEE. Trimming took 4 bases from V and 4 from J, leaving 14 bases between them. CDR3 amino acids: CASSPDSAGYGYTF. DNA of the CDR3: TGTGCCAGCAGCCCCGACAGCGCGGGCTATGGCTACACCTTC. Combining the CDR3 with reference TRBV9 and TRBJ1-2 gives the whole variable domain DSGVTQTPKHLITATGQRVTLRCSPRSGDLSVYWYQQSLDQGLQFLIQYYNGEERAKGNILERFSAQQFPDLHSELNLSSLELGDSALYFCASSPDSAGYGYTFGSGTRLTVV.

The rearrangement joins TRBV6-5 to TRBJ1-1; maybe TRBD1 (6 bases). Germline CDR1 is MNHEY and CDR2 is SVGAGI. V was cut by 4 bases and J by 3 bases, with 15 bases left in between. This CDR3 region has 15 residues. The CDR3 nucleotides read TGTGCCAGCAGTTGGGCGGGGGGGCCGGACACTGAAGCTTTCTTT. It translates to CASSWAGGPDTEAFF.

This rearrangement joins TRBV4-2 to TRBJ1-2; D uncertain. CDR1 and CDR2 (germline): LGHNA, YNFKEQ. This CDR3 contains 14 residues. Deletions cut 5 bases from V and 0 bases from J, with 10 bases between. This CDR3 reads CASSFVETNYGYTF. In DNA form, the CDR3 reads TGTGCCAGCAGCTTCGTCGAGACTAACTATGGCTACACCTTC.

The V and J genes are TRBV29-1 and TRBJ2-1; 11 nucleotides align to TRBD2. The V gene's germline CDR1 is SQVTM and CDR2 ANQGSEA. V shed 2 bases, J shed 0 bases, and the junction held 12 bases outside the gene matches. The CDR3 runs 19 residues. The CDR3 here is CSVERLLAGEISSYNEQFF. In DNA form, the CDR3 reads TGCAGCGTTGAACGCCTACTAGCGGGAGAGATTAGCTCCTACAATGAGCAGTTCTTC.

The chain couples TRBV6-6 to TRBJ1-5, with no clear D. Germline CDR1 and CDR2: MNHNY and SVGAGI (reference sequence). V dropped 0 bases and J dropped 1 base, with 4 bases sitting between them. The CDR3 has 14 residues. CDR3 coding DNA: TGTGCCAGCAGTTACTCGCAAAGCAATCAGCCCCAGCATTTT. As protein: CASSYSQSNQPQHF.

The gene calls are TRBV6-5 and TRBJ2-2; weak D call: TRBD1 (5 bases). The CDR3 spans 15 residues. Trimming removed 6 bases from V and 8 bases from J, with 19 bases in between. Germline V lookup: CDR1 MNHEY, CDR2 SVGAGI. CDR3 sequence (DNA): TGTGCCAGCAGCGAGACGCAGGGCGGTCAGGGGGAGCTGTTTTTT. Protein sequence: CASSETQGGQGELFF.

The rearrangement uses TRBV5-4 and TRBJ1-1; unclear D gene. Germline lookup yields CDR1 SGHNT and CDR2 YYREEE (reference sequence). The length of the CDR3 is 14 residues. The V end was cut by 0 bases, the J end by 1 base, with 7 bases between. CDR3 protein: CASSLGPRNTEAFF. CDR3 DNA sequence: TGTGCCAGCAGCTTGGGACCCAGGAACACTGAAGCTTTCTTT.

In its sample, this clone was seen once. The chain has TRBV19 and TRBJ2-3, with D unclear. CDR1 is LNHDA, CDR2 SQIVND, per germline (reference sequence). The CDR3 covers 12 residues. Trimming cost V 5 bases and J 5 bases, with 8 bases left between them. The CDR3 region has the DNA TGTGCCAGTAGTGGCCTTGGAGATACGCAGTATTTT. Protein sequence: CASSGLGDTQYF.

The chain combines TRBV7-9 with TRBJ2-6; D remains unclear. V was pared by 1 base and J by 0 bases, with 13 bases between. This CDR3 region has 18 residues. Per the germline V gene, CDR1 is SEHNR and CDR2 is FQNEAQ (reference sequence). The DNA of the CDR3 is TGTGCCAGCAGCTTAGGTCAGGCCCTGAACTCTGGGGCCAACGTCCTGACTTTC. Amino acids: CASSLGQALNSGANVLTF.

This chain uses TRBV7-8 with TRBJ2-5; TRBD2 agrees at 9 bases. V shed 1 base, J shed 2 bases, and the junction held 8 bases outside the gene matches. The CDR3 spans 17 residues. CDR1 and CDR2 from the germline V gene are SGHVS and FQNEAQ. The CDR3 sequence is CASSLEGLAGGQETQYF. CDR3 sequence (DNA): TGTGCCAGCAGCTTAGAGGGTTTGGCGGGAGGGCAAGAGACCCAGTACTTC.

The chain is built from TRBV29-1 and TRBJ2-3; 7 nucleotides match TRBD1. CDR3 length: 14 residues. Germline values: CDR1 SQVTM, CDR2 ANQGSEA. Germline trimming cut 1 base from V and 1 base from J; bases unmatched to any gene: 2. CDR3 residues: CSVEGGQGTDTQYF. Here the CDR3 DNA reads TGCAGCGTTGAAGGCGGACAGGGCACAGATACGCAGTATTTT.

V usage is TRBV5-5 and J usage is TRBJ2-1; maybe TRBD1 (6 bases). Germline loops: CDR1 SGHKS, CDR2 YYEKEE (reference sequence). Trimming pared 4 bases from V and 0 bases from J, leaving 14 bases between. This CDR3 comprises 16 residues. CDR3 sequence (DNA): TGTGCCAGCAGCCCCGCAACAGGGAGCTCCTACAATGAGCAGTTCTTC. Translating gives CASSPATGSSYNEQFF.

The rearrangement uses TRBV6-1 and TRBJ1-5, with 10 bases identical to TRBD1. This CDR3 has 16 amino acids. The germline gives CDR1 MNHNS, CDR2 SASEGT. J was trimmed by 4 bases and V by 2 bases; bases with no gene match: 5. The CDR3 nucleotides read TGTGCCAGCAGTGAAATAAGGGGACAGGGGAATCAGCCCCAGCATTTT. Encoded protein: CASSEIRGQGNQPQHF.

This clone appeared a single time. This chain links TRBV2 with TRBJ2-1, with D unresolved. The CDR3 loop spans 13 amino acids. The germline V gene encodes CDR1 SNHLY and CDR2 FYNNEI. The V end lost 4 bases, the J end lost 8 bases, and 12 bases lay between the germline ends. The CDR3 reads CASSVRTTDEQFF. As DNA, the CDR3 is TGTGCCAGCAGTGTACGAACTACCGATGAGCAGTTCTTC.

The chain has TRBV10-3 and TRBJ2-2; D gene ambiguous. The CDR3 runs 16 residues. V gave up 6 bases and J gave up 3 bases, with 17 bases separating them. The germline V gene encodes CDR1 ENHRY and CDR2 SYGVKD. The DNA for the CDR3 is TGTGCCATCAGCTGGGCGACTCCACCCCACACCGGGGAGCTGTTTTTT. Translation: CAISWATPPHTGELFF.

This chain uses TRBV6-1 with TRBJ1-1, with D unresolved. Trimming shortened V by 8 bases and J by 4 bases, and 14 bases separated the two germline ends. Per the germline V gene, CDR1 is MNHNS and CDR2 is SASEGT. There are 13 residues in the CDR3. DNA of the CDR3: TGTGCCAGCGGAAAGGAGGCGGGCACTGAAGCTTTCTTT. It translates to CASGKEAGTEAFF.

This chain links TRBV5-6 with TRBJ2-2; no clear D. Trimming stripped 1 base from V and 7 bases from J, with 17 bases between. Germline V gene data show CDR1 as SGHDT and CDR2 as YYEEEE. This CDR3 is built from 16 residues. CDR3 DNA sequence: TGTGCCAGCAGCTTGAGACGAGACCCCCGGCTCGGGGAGCTGTTTTTT. Translated: CASSLRRDPRLGELFF.

This rearrangement joins TRBV11-2 to TRBJ2-2; the D gene is possibly TRBD1 (7 bases). With 1 base removed from V and 3 bases from J, the gap between germline ends came to 9 bases. The CDR3 is 15 amino acids. Germline V gives CDR1 SGHAT, CDR2 FQNNGV. The CDR3 is CASSLARGDTGELFF. The CDR3 nucleotides read TGTGCCAGCAGCTTAGCCAGGGGGGACACCGGGGAGCTGTTTTTT.

This sequence joins TRBV7-9 and TRBJ1-1, with TRBD1 as a possible D gene (6 bases). The CDR3 totals 15 residues. The V end was cut by 0 bases, the J end by 5 bases, with 13 bases between. CDR1 is SEHNR, CDR2 FQNEAQ, per germline (reference sequence). The CDR3 here is CASSLASGGLTEAFF. As DNA, the CDR3 is TGTGCCAGCAGCTTAGCATCCGGGGGCTTAACTGAAGCTTTCTTT. Using reference TRBV7-9 and TRBJ1-1 for the parts outside the CDR3, the full variable domain is DTGVSQNPRHKITKRGQNVTFRCDPISEHNRLYWYRQTLGQGPEFLTYFQNEAQLEKSRLLSDRFSAERPKGSFSTLEIQRTEQGDSAMYLCASSLASGGLTEAFFGQGTRLTVV.

CDR3 protein: CASSETAEGGTDTQYF. CDR3 in DNA: TGTGCCAGCAGTGAAACGGCCGAAGGAGGCACAGATACGCAGTATTTT. The J gene is TRBJ2-3, the V gene TRBV6-1; D unclear. The V gene lost 2 bases and the J gene lost 1 base, with 13 bases spanning the gap. This CDR3 has 16 residues. The germline CDR1 and CDR2 sequences are MNHNS and SASEGT.